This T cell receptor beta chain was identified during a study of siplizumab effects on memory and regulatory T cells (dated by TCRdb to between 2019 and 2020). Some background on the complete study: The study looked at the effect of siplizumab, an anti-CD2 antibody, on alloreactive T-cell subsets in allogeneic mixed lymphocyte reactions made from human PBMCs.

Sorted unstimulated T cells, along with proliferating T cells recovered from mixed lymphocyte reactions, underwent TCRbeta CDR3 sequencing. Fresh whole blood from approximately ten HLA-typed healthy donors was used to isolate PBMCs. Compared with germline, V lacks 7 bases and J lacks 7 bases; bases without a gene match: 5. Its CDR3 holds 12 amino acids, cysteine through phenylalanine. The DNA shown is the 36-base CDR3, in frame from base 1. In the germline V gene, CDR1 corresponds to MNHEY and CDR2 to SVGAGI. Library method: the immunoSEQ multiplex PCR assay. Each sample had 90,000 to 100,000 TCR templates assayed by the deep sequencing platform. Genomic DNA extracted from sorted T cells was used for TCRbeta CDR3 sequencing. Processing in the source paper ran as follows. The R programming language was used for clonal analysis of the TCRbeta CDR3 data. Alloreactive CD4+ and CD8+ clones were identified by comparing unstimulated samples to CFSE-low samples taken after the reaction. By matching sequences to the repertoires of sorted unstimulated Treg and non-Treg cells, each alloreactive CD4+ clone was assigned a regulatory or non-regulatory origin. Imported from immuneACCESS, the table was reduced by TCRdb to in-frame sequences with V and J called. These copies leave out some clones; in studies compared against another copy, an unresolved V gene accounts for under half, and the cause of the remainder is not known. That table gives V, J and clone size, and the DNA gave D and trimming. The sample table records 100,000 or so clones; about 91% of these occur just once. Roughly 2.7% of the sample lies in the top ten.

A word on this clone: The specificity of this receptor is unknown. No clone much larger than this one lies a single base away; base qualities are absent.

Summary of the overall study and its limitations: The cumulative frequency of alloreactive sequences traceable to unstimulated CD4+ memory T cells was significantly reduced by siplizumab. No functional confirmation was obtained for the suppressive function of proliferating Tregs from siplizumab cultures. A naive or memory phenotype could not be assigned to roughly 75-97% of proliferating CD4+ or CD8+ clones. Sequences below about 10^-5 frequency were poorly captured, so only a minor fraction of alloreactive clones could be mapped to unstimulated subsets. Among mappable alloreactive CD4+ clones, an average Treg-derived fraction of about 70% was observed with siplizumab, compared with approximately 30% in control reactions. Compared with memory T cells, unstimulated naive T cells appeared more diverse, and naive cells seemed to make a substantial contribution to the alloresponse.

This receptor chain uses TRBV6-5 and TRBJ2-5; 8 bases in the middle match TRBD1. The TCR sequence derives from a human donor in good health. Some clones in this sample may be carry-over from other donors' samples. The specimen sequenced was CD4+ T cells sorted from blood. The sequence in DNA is TGTGCCAGCATGCAGGGGGCTGGGACCCAGTACTTC. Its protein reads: CASMQGAGTQYF.